The source of this TCR beta chain is a study of T cells in Graves' hyperthyroidism and ophthalmopathy. Study-wide background: Peripheral blood draws took place at initial diagnosis, ahead of any treatment. Broader study findings: Most thyroid clonotypes expanded above 0.001 appeared in blood too.

Germline V lookup: CDR1 SNHLY, CDR2 FYNNEI. V dropped 6 bases and J dropped 0 bases, with 18 bases sitting between them. The CDR3 has 16 residues. The study defined stable Graves' hyperthyroidism as no ophthalmopathy progression within 18 months. These patients, aged 18 to 65, had recently diagnosed hyperthyroidism lasting under 2 months. This clonotype was found many times. Its target is unknown. Amplified regions were TCR beta CDR3 sequences from RNA transcripts. HTBI primers were employed in a first-round RT-PCR of the TCR CDR3. Via MiXCR, TCRdb re-called the multiplex PCR reads, giving one row per CDR3 protein. The sample has approximately 510,000 distinct CDR3 sequences, roughly 20% seen once; the top ten hold more than 25%.

The sample was blood. The source is a man between 18 and 35 years old with Graves' hyperthyroidism. The chain has TRBV2 and TRBJ2-7; D is ambiguous. Written as DNA, the CDR3 is TGTGCCAGCAGCGAAAGCCCGGCGTTGAGCTCCTACGAGCAGTACTTC. This translates into CASSESPALSSYEQYF.